This T cell receptor (beta chain) was captured in a study of blood T cell repertoires in COVID-19. Trimming took 6 bases from V and 5 from J, leaving 10 bases between them. This CDR3 spans 12 amino acids. Assay: immunoSEQ multiplex PCR; the TCRdb copy retains only in-frame clones and omits some. This table has some 270,000 clones, roughly 91% appearing once. V is TRBV12-3 or TRBV12-4 and J is TRBJ2-5; D not resolved. This TCR came from a man aged 25 to 40 with acute or convalescent COVID-19. Sequencing used peripheral blood. For the CDR3, the DNA is TGTGCCAGCAGCTACTCTAGGGAGACCCAGTACTTC. Translating gives CASSYSRETQYF.